Below are 29 T cell receptor beta chains sequenced from a single sample in a study of T cells expressing NK-cell markers. For each CDR3 protein, TCRdb gives one entry from its re-call of the 5' RACE reads, without DNA. Its table records 130,000 to 150,000 distinct CDR3 sequences. The specimen was blood T cells: a sorted CD56 or NKG2C T cell subset, CD4+ or CD8+ T cells, or bulk PBMC T cells (not recorded which). The receptors originated from a man younger than 35 in good health.

This chain joins TRBV7-8 and TRBJ2-1; checking the TCRdb D call of TRBD1 is not possible without DNA. CDR1 SGHVS and CDR2 FQNEAQ come from the germline V gene. CDR3 length: 16 amino acids. This CDR3 reads CASSFGQGRDHNEQFF.

The rearrangement uses TRBV6-5 and TRBJ1-3; TCRdb outputs TRBD1, but without DNA this stays unchecked. The germline gives CDR1 MNHEY, CDR2 SVGAGI. CDR3 length: 15 amino acids. The CDR3 here is CASSYGQGAGNTIYF.

The chain combines TRBV7-9 with TRBJ2-1; lacking DNA, the TRBD1 call made by TCRdb goes unchecked. The CDR3 runs to 15 residues. Germline CDR1 is SEHNR and CDR2 is FQNEAQ (reference sequence). CDR3 loop: CASSVVPASGIGQFF.

The V gene is TRBV7-9, the J gene TRBJ1-2. Germline CDR1 and CDR2: SEHNR and FQNEAQ (reference sequence). The CDR3 spans 13 residues. This CDR3 reads CASSFRQDYGYTF. The full variable domain, rest sourced from reference TRBV7-9 and TRBJ1-2, is DTGVSQNPRHKITKRGQNVTFRCDPISEHNRLYWYRQTLGQGPEFLTYFQNEAQLEKSRLLSDRFSAERPKGSFSTLEIQRTEQGDSAMYLCASSFRQDYGYTFGSGTRLTVV.

The chain joins TRBV4-3 to TRBJ1-1; TCRdb calls TRBD1, which cannot be checked without DNA. CDR1 is LGHNA, CDR2 YSLEER, per germline. The CDR3 is 17 amino acids. The CDR3 protein is CASSQGKVLGGSTEAFF.

The chain combines TRBV7-6 with TRBJ2-1; TCRdb outputs TRBD2, but without DNA this stays unchecked. This CDR3 is 15 amino acids long. Germline V gives CDR1 SGHVS, CDR2 FNYEAQ. The CDR3 sequence is CASSPGLAGGFEQFF.

The chain uses TRBV6-2 or TRBV6-3 and TRBJ1-1; the TCRdb call, TRBD1, lacks DNA for checking. The CDR3 length is 15 residues. Germline V gene lookup returns CDR1 MNHEY and CDR2 SVGEGT. The CDR3 sequence is CASSGNRVENTEAFF.

The genes are TRBV12-5 and TRBJ2-3; TCRdb indicates TRBD2, and absent DNA this call remains unverified. Germline loops: CDR1 LGHNT, CDR2 FRNRAP. The CDR3 is 14 residues long. This CDR3 reads CASGPGPPGSTQYF.

This chain uses TRBV12-3 or TRBV12-4 with TRBJ2-2; with no DNA, the TCRdb D assignment of TRBD1 cannot be verified. The CDR3 has 15 residues. This chain's CDR3 is CASSLSPRDTGELFF.

The genes are TRBV19 and TRBJ2-3. The CDR3 runs to 15 residues. The germline gives CDR1 LNHDA, CDR2 SQIVND (reference sequence). CDR3 region: CASSIYPASTDTQYF.

V and J are TRBV5-6 and TRBJ2-1. Germline V gene data show CDR1 as SGHDT and CDR2 as YYEEEE. The CDR3 has 14 residues. The CDR3 region is CASSLIQSNNEQFF.

This chain links TRBV7-9 with TRBJ2-7; TCRdb selects TRBD1, and the lack of DNA leaves this call unchecked. CDR3 length: 16 amino acids. Per germline, CDR1 SEHNR and CDR2 FQNEAQ (reference sequence). The CDR3 sequence: CASSLLIGQATYEQYF.

The genes are TRBV20-1 and TRBJ2-1. CDR1 and CDR2 (germline): DFQATT, SNEGSKA (reference sequence). The CDR3 loop spans 14 amino acids. The CDR3 spells CSASWKSSYNEQFF.

The chain employs TRBV6-6 and TRBJ2-1. This CDR3 comprises 12 residues. CDR1 is MNHNY, CDR2 SVGAGI, per germline (reference sequence). The CDR3 protein is CASSYAADEQFF.

This chain uses TRBV19 with TRBJ1-1; TCRdb calls TRBD1, which cannot be checked without DNA. The CDR3 has 13 residues. Germline V gene data show CDR1 as LNHDA and CDR2 as SQIVND (reference sequence). The CDR3 spells CASSQEMNTEAFF.

The chain has TRBV11-2 and TRBJ2-2; TCRdb proposes TRBD2, but this gene call is untestable without DNA. CDR1 is SGHAT and CDR2 is FQNNGV in the germline V gene. This CDR3 is built from 13 residues. The CDR3 spells CASRGGGLGELFF.

V is TRBV14 and J is TRBJ2-2. CDR1 and CDR2 from the germline V gene are SGHDN and FVKESK. The CDR3 is 15 amino acids. The CDR3 sequence is CASSQEMDATGELFF.

The V and J genes are TRBV3-1 and TRBJ2-7; there is no DNA to check the TCRdb D call of TRBD1. Per the germline V gene, CDR1 is LGHDT and CDR2 is YNNKEL (reference sequence). The CDR3 is 15 amino acids. CDR3 in amino acids: CASSHGQTFLYEQYF.

The chain uses TRBV6-5 and TRBJ2-1. The CDR3 contains 13 residues. Germline V lookup: CDR1 MNHEY, CDR2 SVGAGI. The CDR3 is CASSYSVLNEQFF.

V usage is TRBV11-2 and J usage is TRBJ2-6; TCRdb calls TRBD1, which cannot be checked without DNA. The germline V gene has CDR1 SGHAT and CDR2 FQNNGV. The CDR3 length is 18 residues. Here the CDR3 reads CASSLEWGQGPGANVLTF.

This sequence joins TRBV20-1 and TRBJ2-1; TCRdb's D call of TRBD1 is untestable without DNA. Germline lookup yields CDR1 DFQATT and CDR2 SNEGSKA (reference sequence). There are 15 residues in the CDR3. CDR3: CSSRHREHSYNEQFF.

This chain uses TRBV15 with TRBJ1-5; with no DNA, the TCRdb D assignment of TRBD1 cannot be verified. Germline CDR1 reads LNHNV; CDR2 reads YYDKDF (reference sequence). The CDR3 contains 15 residues. The chain's CDR3 is CATSRDLDRVQPQHF.

The chain is built from TRBV7-8 and TRBJ2-7. The CDR3 consists of 14 residues. Per germline, CDR1 SGHVS and CDR2 FQNEAQ. The CDR3 here is CASSLVQATYEQYF.

The genes are TRBV4-3 and TRBJ2-7; without DNA, the TCRdb call of TRBD2 cannot be checked. The CDR3 totals 15 residues. CDR1 and CDR2 (germline): LGHNA, YSLEER. Here the CDR3 reads CASSLLAEPTYEQYF.

The genes are TRBV5-1 and TRBJ2-1. This CDR3 has 13 residues. Germline V CDR1 and CDR2: SGHRS, YFSETQ. CDR3 in amino acids: CASTRDRGNEQFF.

The CDR3 protein is CSVLVGLAGDFLTDTQYF. J is TRBJ2-3 and V is TRBV29-1; TCRdb names TRBD2, which stays unverified in the absence of DNA. Germline V gene sequence: CDR1 SQVTM, CDR2 ANQGSEA. The CDR3 has 18 residues.

This chain's CDR3 is CATSEEGQETQYF. The rearrangement joins TRBV24-1 to TRBJ2-5; TCRdb picks TRBD2, but there is no DNA to check that call. The V gene's germline CDR1 is KGHDR and CDR2 SFDVKD. This CDR3 has 13 amino acids.

The chain joins TRBV12-3 or TRBV12-4 to TRBJ2-1; the TCRdb call, TRBD2, lacks DNA for checking. There are 18 residues in the CDR3. CDR3 loop: CASRAPGTSGRSNNEQFF.

The gene calls are TRBV12-3 or TRBV12-4 and TRBJ2-5. This CDR3 is built from 11 residues. The CDR3 region is CASSFGQAQYF.